This entry is about one T cell receptor (beta chain). Its antigen is unidentified. This specimen belongs to a study of cytomegalovirus exposure and HLA in healthy donors. Study context: Researchers found that about four fifths of 300 to 450 genotyped donors fell within the Caucasian-associated ancestry cluster. The study's findings and limits: Reportedly, diagnosis of cytomegalovirus status by the classifier showed high specificity and sensitivity. The productive fraction for most TCR beta V segments was about 87% or about 30% in an earlier analysis.

Germline lookup yields CDR1 LNHDA and CDR2 SQIVND (reference sequence). The CDR3 sequence is 15 residues long. Trimming removed 8 bases at V and 2 bases at J, with 16 bases between. With 60 Vbeta and 13 Jbeta primers, the PCR was carried out. Assay: immunoSEQ multiplex PCR; the TCRdb copy retains only in-frame clones and omits some. The sample includes 150,000 to 200,000 clones, more than 70% seen only once; the top ten take approximately 0.99%. The origin of this receptor is a woman aged 40 to 49 in good health and CMV-seronegative. The chain recombines TRBV19 with TRBJ1-3, with D hard to call. The sequenced sample was PBMCs. CDR3 sequence reads: CASYLGGFAGNTIYF. Here the CDR3 DNA reads TGTGCCAGTTATTTAGGCGGGTTCGCTGGAAACACCATATATTTT.